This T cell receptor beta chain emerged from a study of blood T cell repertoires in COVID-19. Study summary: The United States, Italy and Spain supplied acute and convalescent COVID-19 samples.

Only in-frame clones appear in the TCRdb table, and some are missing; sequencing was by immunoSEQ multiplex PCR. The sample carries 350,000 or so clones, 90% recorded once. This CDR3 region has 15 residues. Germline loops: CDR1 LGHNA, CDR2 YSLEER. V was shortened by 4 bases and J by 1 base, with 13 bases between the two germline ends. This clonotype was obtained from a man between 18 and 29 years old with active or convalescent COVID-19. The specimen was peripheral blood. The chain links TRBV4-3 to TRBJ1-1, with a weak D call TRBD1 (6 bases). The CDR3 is CASSPRDTGNTEAFF. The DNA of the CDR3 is TGCGCCAGCAGCCCCCGGGACACTGGGAACACTGAAGCTTTCTTT.